A single sample gave rise to the 12 T cell receptor beta chains below, sequenced in a study of blood T cells in healthy people across ages. A J-beta primer mix and a sample-barcoded 5' primer were used in a second PCR of about 7 to 12 cycles. Via MiXCR, TCRdb re-called the 5' RACE reads, giving one row per CDR3 protein. The table shows roughly 730,000 distinct CDR3 sequences, with just over 55% occurring only once. The specimen sequenced was blood. The receptor set was obtained from a middle-aged man in good health.

This chain joins TRBV27 and TRBJ2-7; D is possibly TRBD1 (7 bases). The CDR3 length is 14 residues. Trimming cost V 8 bases and J 7 bases, with 21 bases left between them. Germline CDR1 reads MNHEY; CDR2 reads SMNVEV (reference sequence). The CDR3 spells CASGSGGSYNEQYF. In nucleotides, the CDR3 is TGTGCCAGCGGCTCAGGGGGGTCCTACAATGAGCAGTACTTC.

The chain couples TRBV24-1 to TRBJ2-2; 7 nucleotides match TRBD1. The V and J ends lost 10 bases and 6 bases, in that order; junction bases with no gene match: 7. The CDR3 is 13 amino acids. CDR1 and CDR2 from the germline V gene are KGHDR and SFDVKD. The DNA of the CDR3 is TGTGCCACTCGACAGGGCACGGCCGGGGAGCTGTTTTTT. It specifies CATRQGTAGELFF.

This clonotype turned up a few times. The chain uses TRBV4-3 and TRBJ2-5; a weak D match, TRBD1 (6 bases). The CDR3 extends over 15 amino acids. The germline gives CDR1 LGHNA, CDR2 YSLEER. Deletions cut 1 base from V and 5 bases from J, with 14 bases between. The CDR3 reads CASSQGGSGVETQYF. The DNA of the CDR3 is TGCGCCAGCAGCCAAGGCGGATCAGGGGTCGAGACCCAGTACTTC.

The chain recombines TRBV7-2 with TRBJ2-1, with D possibly being TRBD2 (5 bases). The CDR3 has 13 residues. The V end was cut by 5 bases, the J end by 7 bases, with 12 bases between. Germline assignment: CDR1 SGHTA and CDR2 FQGNSA. In nucleotides, the CDR3 is TGTGCCAGCAGCGACTACAGACGAAATGAGCAGTTCTTC. Residues: CASSDYRRNEQFF.

This chain connects TRBV6-2 or TRBV6-3 to TRBJ1-5, with D perhaps TRBD1 (6 bases). V dropped 4 bases and J dropped 3 bases, with 13 bases sitting between them. The CDR3 runs to 15 residues. Germline CDR1 MNHEY, CDR2 SVGEGT. CDR3 sequence (DNA): TGTGCCAGCAGTTTTGCGGGACACTTCAATCAGCCCCAGCATTTT. It is translated as CASSFAGHFNQPQHF.

V is TRBV27 and J is TRBJ1-6; no reliable D call. Germline CDR1 is MNHEY and CDR2 is SMNVEV (reference sequence). With 8 bases removed from V and 5 bases from J, the gap between germline ends came to 13 bases. CDR3 length: 14 amino acids. The chain's CDR3 is CASAPVRDNSPLHF. DNA of the CDR3: TGTGCCAGCGCGCCTGTTAGGGATAATTCACCCCTCCACTTT.

Details on this clonotype: Lacking the conserved final phenylalanine or tryptophan, this CDR3 likely reflects a read error. The chain combines TRBV27 with TRBJ2-1; D might be TRBD1 (6 bases). This CDR3 contains 22 residues. V was trimmed by 0 bases and J by 1 base, leaving 28 bases between them. Germline values: CDR1 MNHEY, CDR2 SMNVEV (reference sequence). In nucleotides, the CDR3 is TGTGCCAGCAGTTTATCCGCGGTCAGGATGTCAGGGGCTGAGCGGTCCTACAATGAGCAGTTCTTA. Translating gives CASSLSAVRMSGAERSYNEQFL.

This rearrangement joins TRBV4-2 to TRBJ2-7, with TRBD1 as a possible D gene (6 bases). The CDR3 contains 15 residues. CDR1 and CDR2 (germline): LGHNA, YNFKEQ. Trimming removed 2 bases at V and 1 base at J, with 12 bases between. The CDR3 spells CASSQSRGISYEQYF. The CDR3, as DNA: TGTGCCAGCAGCCAATCCAGGGGTATTTCCTACGAGCAGTACTTC.

This clonotype was counted a few times. CDR3 protein: CASSLTPRDGEQYF. The CDR3 bases are TGTGCCAGTAGCCTGACCCCCAGGGACGGCGAGCAGTACTTC. The V and J genes are TRBV19 and TRBJ2-5; D may be TRBD1 or TRBD2 (5 bases each). The J call may be mistaken, given a closer DNA end match to TRBJ2-7. CDR1 is LNHDA, CDR2 SQIVND, per germline (reference sequence). This CDR3 is 14 amino acids long.

The V gene is TRBV15, the J gene TRBJ2-2; D is perhaps TRBD1 (6 bases). Trimming removed 5 bases at V and 7 bases at J, with 17 bases between. The CDR3 is made up of 15 amino acids. Germline CDR1 and CDR2: LNHNV and YYDKDF (reference sequence). The CDR3, as DNA: TGTGCCACCAGCTCCAGGGGCTTGGGAATCGGGGAGCTGTTTTTT. Amino acid sequence: CATSSRGLGIGELFF.

This clonotype was found a few times. V gene TRBV6-4 combines with J gene TRBJ2-3; 10 bases are a match to TRBD2. This CDR3 is built from 16 residues. Germline trimming cut 2 bases from V and 5 bases from J; bases unmatched to any gene: 7. CDR1 is MRHNA, CDR2 SNTAGT, per germline. CDR3 in DNA: TGTGCCAGCAGTGACGGCCTAGCGGGAGCATTAGATACGCAGTATTTT. Amino acids: CASSDGLAGALDTQYF.

The chain joins TRBV3-1 to TRBJ1-5; perhaps TRBD1 as D (6 bases). The germline V gene encodes CDR1 LGHDT and CDR2 YNNKEL (reference sequence). The CDR3 sequence is 14 residues long. V was trimmed by 3 bases and J by 6 bases, leaving 12 bases between them. CDR3 coding DNA: TGTGCCAGCAGCCAGACAGGTCCGGGTCAGCCCCAGCATTTT. The encoded protein is CASSQTGPGQPQHF.